Each of the 2 T cell receptor beta chains below was sequenced from the same sample in a study of T-cell reconstitution after alpha-beta-depleted transplantation in children. The study's findings and limits: Fresh T-cell production supplied most of the T-cell counts and diversity seen one year after transplant.

A TCRbeta library incorporating unique molecular identifiers was prepared. MiXCR, applied by TCRdb to the PCR reads, yields one record per CDR3 protein. The top ten clones hold approximately 9.6% of a sample with some 300,000 distinct CDR3 sequences, 7.5% to 9% of them seen once. Their antigens are not known. The sequenced sample was peripheral blood, obtained 360 days after TCRalphabeta/CD19-depleted stem cell transplant. These receptors came from a female patient under 10 years old who had a stem cell transplant for Fanconi anemia, so the T cells may come from the graft donor.

There are many counts of this clonotype. The chain joins TRBV28 to TRBJ2-3; 9 bases align to TRBD2. The CDR3 spans 16 residues. Germline V gene data show CDR1 as MDHEN and CDR2 as SYDVKM. After removal of 3 bases from V and 2 bases from J, the junction contained 6 bases not matched to a gene. The CDR3 DNA is TGTGCCAGCAGTTTGCTTAGCGGGGGAAACACAGATACGCAGTATTTT. Protein sequence: CASSLLSGGNTDTQYF.

This clonotype was seen a handful of times. This chain uses TRBV20-1 with TRBJ1-1; D ambiguous. Trimming cost V 1 base and J 0 bases, with 6 bases left between them. CDR3 length: 13 residues. Germline CDR1 and CDR2: DFQATT and SNEGSKA (reference sequence). CDR3: CSARVGVNTEAFF. In DNA, the CDR3 is TGCAGTGCTAGAGTAGGCGTGAACACTGAAGCTTTCTTT.